Below, 32 T cell receptor beta chains from the same sample are listed, as sequenced in a study of T-cell memory formation after mild COVID-19. MiXCR, applied by TCRdb to the 5' RACE reads, yields one record per CDR3 protein. The sample records some 280,000 distinct CDR3 sequences, around 15% being singletons. The sample comprised PBMCs or a T cell subset sorted from them (not recorded which). The receptors originated from a man aged 18 to 30 who had mild COVID-19 (a few samples of this study predate the infection). Cell type and time point are not known.

The J gene is TRBJ1-1, the V gene TRBV7-9; TRBD1 is a possible D gene (5 bases). Germline-derived CDR1 and CDR2 are SEHNR and FQNEAQ (reference sequence). This CDR3 comprises 13 residues. Deletions cut 6 bases from V and 5 bases from J, with 13 bases between. The CDR3, as DNA: TGTGCCAGCAGTTCCATGGGGGGAACTGAAGCTTTCTTT. It encodes CASSSMGGTEAFF. The full variable domain, rest sourced from reference TRBV7-9 and TRBJ1-1, is DTGVSQNPRHKITKRGQNVTFRCDPISEHNRLYWYRQTLGQGPEFLTYFQNEAQLEKSRLLSDRFSAERPKGSFSTLEIQRTEQGDSAMYLCASSSMGGTEAFFGQGTRLTVV.

In this sample, this clonotype turned up a few times. The rearrangement links TRBV7-3 to TRBJ2-1, with D possibly matching TRBD2 (6 bases). V was shortened by 4 bases and J by 6 bases, with 10 bases between the two germline ends. CDR1 is SGHTA, CDR2 FQGTGA, per germline. There are 13 residues in the CDR3. This CDR3 reads CASSSIGGNEQFF. The CDR3 nucleotides are TGTGCCAGCAGCTCTATCGGGGGCAATGAGCAGTTCTTC.

The chain links TRBV27 to TRBJ2-1, with D perhaps TRBD1 (5 bases). V lost 4 bases and J 2 bases, leaving 9 bases between the germline ends. Germline V gives CDR1 MNHEY, CDR2 SMNVEV (reference sequence). The CDR3 covers 14 residues. CDR3 sequence reads: CASSWGSPYNEQFF. The DNA for the CDR3 is TGTGCCAGCAGTTGGGGCAGTCCCTACAATGAGCAGTTCTTC.

This clonotype was seen repeatedly, ten times or more. V and J are TRBV12-3 or TRBV12-4 and TRBJ2-4; 8 bases fit TRBD1. V was clipped by 6 bases and J by 8 bases; unmatched bases: 6. The CDR3 spans 13 residues. As DNA, the CDR3 is TGTGCCAGCAGATCCGCAGGGGGCGACATTCAGTACTTC. Translated, it gives CASRSAGGDIQYF.

The chain links TRBV29-1 to TRBJ2-3, with 11 bases identical to TRBD2. This CDR3 region has 16 residues. V lost 4 bases, J lost 2 bases, and 8 bases stayed unmatched. Germline CDR1 reads SQVTM; CDR2 reads ANQGSEA. CDR3: CSVAGLAVVPTDTQYF. CDR3 sequence (DNA): TGCAGCGTTGCGGGACTAGCGGTCGTACCCACAGATACGCAGTATTTT.

The V and J genes are TRBV7-2 and TRBJ1-1; D is unclear. In germline, CDR1 is SGHTA, CDR2 FQGNSA. The CDR3 consists of 12 residues. V lost 6 bases, J lost 1 base, and 6 bases lay in between. The CDR3 DNA follows: TGTGCCAGCAGATCTTGGAACACTGAAGCTTTCTTT. This gives the protein CASRSWNTEAFF.

The sample holds a few counts of this clonotype. The chain combines TRBV12-3 or TRBV12-4 with TRBJ2-5; a possible D gene is TRBD1 (5 bases). CDR3 length: 13 residues. Deletions cut 6 bases from V and 1 base from J, with 9 bases between. Here the CDR3 DNA reads TGTGCCAGCAGAAGGACACGCCAAGAGACCCAGTACTTC. It codes for CASRRTRQETQYF.

This clonotype turned up a few times. The gene calls are TRBV11-3 and TRBJ2-1, with a weak D call TRBD1 (5 bases). Germline V CDR1 and CDR2: SGHNT, YENEEA. The germline V and J ends were trimmed by 9 bases and 8 bases, with 11 bases remaining between them. The CDR3 is 11 residues long. This chain's CDR3 is CARGRTDEQFF. The CDR3 DNA reads as TGTGCCAGGGGGCGTACCGATGAGCAGTTCTTC.

This chain links TRBV5-1 with TRBJ1-1, with TRBD1 identical over 9 bases. The V and J ends lost 4 bases and 0 bases, in that order; junction bases with no gene match: 10. This CDR3 is 17 amino acids long. Per germline, CDR1 SGHRS and CDR2 YFSETQ. The CDR3 DNA reads as TGCGCCAGCAGCGAATCCGGGACAGGGACCATGAACACTGAAGCTTTCTTT. Translated: CASSESGTGTMNTEAFF.

The chain recombines TRBV7-2 with TRBJ1-6; D is unclear. Germline CDR1 reads SGHTA; CDR2 reads FQGNSA. Trimming left V 2 bases short and J 5 bases short, with 4 bases between. The CDR3 spans 13 residues. CDR3 coding DNA: TGTGCCAGCAGCTTAAGAGATAATTCACCCCTCCACTTT. It is translated as CASSLRDNSPLHF.

V gene TRBV2 combines with J gene TRBJ2-7, with unresolved D. The CDR3 covers 10 residues. V was cut by 4 bases and J by 6 bases, with 4 bases left in between. Germline lookup yields CDR1 SNHLY and CDR2 FYNNEI. In nucleotides, the CDR3 is TGTGCCAGCAGTGTCCTCGAGCAGTACTTC. It is translated as CASSVLEQYF.

This chain connects TRBV11-2 to TRBJ1-3, with D perhaps matching TRBD1 (5 bases). Trimming took off 5 bases at V and 0 bases at J, with 14 bases between the two ends. Germline loops: CDR1 SGHAT, CDR2 FQNNGV. This CDR3 region has 16 residues. CDR3 region: CASSTRDGGSGNTIYF. The DNA of the CDR3 is TGTGCCAGCAGCACACGGGACGGAGGCTCTGGAAACACCATATATTTT.

The chain uses TRBV5-6 and TRBJ1-1; weak D call: TRBD1 (5 bases). Germline V gives CDR1 SGHDT, CDR2 YYEEEE. This CDR3 comprises 11 residues. Between the trimmed V and J ends, which lost 4 bases and 11 bases, there was a span of 12 bases. The CDR3 is CASSNQGRAFF. The DNA for the CDR3 is TGTGCCAGCAGCAATCAGGGTAGGGCTTTCTTT.

This clonotype was observed a handful of times. The chain carries TRBV20-1 and TRBJ2-7; D not resolved. The CDR3 is 12 residues long. V gave up 6 bases and J gave up 2 bases, with 11 bases separating them. Germline V gene data show CDR1 as DFQATT and CDR2 as SNEGSKA (reference sequence). For the CDR3, the DNA is TGCAGTGCCGCCCCTTCCACCTACGAGCAGTACTTC. Residues: CSAAPSTYEQYF.

This clonotype was recorded at least ten times. This chain joins TRBV12-3 or TRBV12-4 and TRBJ1-2; D is unresolved. The V end was cut by 1 base, the J end by 10 bases, with 13 bases between. The CDR3 sequence is 13 residues long. The CDR3 protein is CASSLGEARAYTF. CDR3 DNA: TGTGCCAGCAGTTTAGGAGAGGCCAGAGCCTACACCTTC.

This clonotype was counted a few times. The chain couples TRBV5-1 to TRBJ2-3; D tentatively reads TRBD1 or TRBD2 (5 bases each). V lost 2 bases and J lost 1, with 11 bases in between. CDR1 is SGHRS and CDR2 is YFSETQ in the germline V gene. The CDR3 has 15 residues. CDR3 nucleotides: TGCGCCAGCAGCTTCGGTGGGGGTCGCACAGATACGCAGTATTTT. It translates to CASSFGGGRTDTQYF.

This clonotype was detected a few times. This chain's CDR3 is CASSQVVLTGQYEQYF. CDR3 coding DNA: TGCGCCAGCAGCCAAGTGGTCCTCACCGGACAGTACGAGCAGTACTTC. The chain employs TRBV4-1 and TRBJ2-7; a possible D gene is TRBD1 (6 bases). V was cut by 1 base and J by 4 bases, with 17 bases left in between. Per the germline V gene, CDR1 is MGHRA and CDR2 is YSYEKL. The CDR3 is 16 residues long.

This clonotype was picked up a small number of times. V and J are TRBV12-3 or TRBV12-4 and TRBJ2-4, with D perhaps TRBD1 or TRBD2 (5 bases each). The CDR3 sequence is 11 residues long. Trimming took 7 bases from V and 15 from J, leaving 16 bases between them. The CDR3: CASKDRGTPYF. CDR3 in DNA: TGTGCCAGCAAGGATCGGGGCACCCCGTACTTC.

This clonotype was seen a handful of times. The chain has TRBV6-2 or TRBV6-3 and TRBJ2-7, with 10 positions matching TRBD1. This CDR3 comprises 13 residues. Germline CDR1 and CDR2: MNHEY and SVGEGT. V gave up 2 bases and J gave up 11 bases; unmatched junction bases: 6. The CDR3 DNA sequence: TGTGCCAGCAGTTACAGCGACAGGGGGCTGGAGTACGTC. Translation gives CASSYSDRGLEYV.

The chain recombines TRBV5-1 with TRBJ2-5, with a possible D match to TRBD2 (7 bases). Germline assignment: CDR1 SGHRS and CDR2 YFSETQ. V lost 4 bases, J lost 3 bases, and 10 bases lay in between. The CDR3 has 13 amino acids. The CDR3 sequence: CASSGGAKETQYF. In DNA, the CDR3 is TGCGCCAGCAGCGGGGGGGCAAAAGAGACCCAGTACTTC.

This chain links TRBV5-6 with TRBJ2-2; unclear D gene. The V end was cut by 3 bases, the J end by 5 bases, with 8 bases between. The CDR3 runs to 13 residues. CDR1 SGHDT and CDR2 YYEEEE come from the germline V gene. CDR3 protein: CASSCVGTGELFF. The CDR3 bases are TGTGCCAGCAGCTGTGTGGGGACCGGGGAGCTGTTTTTT.

A few counts support this clonotype. This chain uses TRBV4-1 with TRBJ2-3; either TRBD1 or TRBD2 may supply D (6 bases each). The V gene's germline CDR1 is MGHRA and CDR2 YSYEKL. V was trimmed by 0 bases and J by 4 bases, leaving 17 bases between them. This CDR3 has 17 amino acids. The CDR3 sequence is CASSQEREGGSPDTQYF. The CDR3 bases are TGCGCCAGCAGCCAAGAGAGAGAGGGGGGCTCCCCAGATACGCAGTATTTT.

This clonotype was counted a few times. The V gene is TRBV7-9, the J gene TRBJ1-4, with D unclear. With 4 bases removed from V and 7 bases from J, the gap between germline ends came to 10 bases. CDR1 and CDR2 (germline): SEHNR, FQNEAQ (reference sequence). This CDR3 is 13 amino acids long. DNA for the CDR3: TGTGCCAGCAGCTCCGTAAGAGTTGAAAAACTGTTTTTT. Its translation: CASSSVRVEKLFF.

V and J are TRBV25-1 and TRBJ2-7; D possibly corresponds to TRBD1 (6 bases). The CDR3 is 15 amino acids. Germline V lookup: CDR1 MGHDK, CDR2 SYGVNS. With 1 base removed from V and 4 bases from J, the gap between germline ends came to 14 bases. CDR3 loop: CASSESWSRGYEQYF. In DNA, the CDR3 is TGTGCCAGCAGTGAATCTTGGTCCAGGGGATACGAGCAGTACTTC.

This clonotype was counted only a few times. The chain links TRBV2 to TRBJ2-1; D is uncertain. CDR1 is SNHLY and CDR2 is FYNNEI in the germline V gene. V dropped 1 base and J dropped 8 bases, with 6 bases sitting between them. CDR3 size: 12 residues. CDR3 nucleotide sequence: TGTGCCAGCAGTGAAGGGGGTTATGAGCAGTTCTTC. Protein: CASSEGGYEQFF.

The V call is TRBV29-1, the J call TRBJ2-1, with TRBD2 matching over 7 bases. CDR3 size: 14 residues. Germline assignment: CDR1 SQVTM and CDR2 ANQGSEA. V trimming: 7 bases; J trimming: 2 bases; junction bases outside the gene matches: 8. In nucleotides, the CDR3 is TGCAGCGCTCTCGTGGGGGGGGCCTACAATGAGCAGTTCTTC. Translating it yields CSALVGGAYNEQFF.

This clonotype was seen a few times. This could be a read error, since a much larger clone is one nucleotide away. The J gene is TRBJ2-3, the V gene TRBV12-3 or TRBV12-4; the D gene is possibly TRBD2 (6 bases). CDR3 size: 14 residues. With 6 bases removed from V and 0 bases from J, the gap between germline ends came to 10 bases. CDR3 residues: CASRSGTSTDTQYF. The DNA for the CDR3 is TGTGCCAGCAGGTCCGGGACTAGCACAGATACGCAGTATTTT.

This clonotype appeared a few times. This sequence joins TRBV6-4 and TRBJ2-7; D ambiguous. Germline V lookup: CDR1 MRHNA, CDR2 SNTAGT. V shed 4 bases and J shed 9 bases, with 7 bases lying between them. The CDR3 length is 10 residues. DNA of the CDR3: TGTGCCAGCAGTGGGATAGGGCAGTACGTC. The encoded protein is CASSGIGQYV.

There are many counts of this clonotype. This chain connects TRBV20-1 to TRBJ2-2; 12 bases match TRBD1. The CDR3 covers 17 residues. CDR1 is DFQATT, CDR2 SNEGSKA, per germline (reference sequence). With 3 bases clipped from V and 1 base from J, the junction kept 6 bases outside the gene matches. Here the CDR3 DNA reads TGCAGTGCTAGGGCCGGGACAGGGGGCTGGAACACCGGGGAGCTGTTTTTT. Translation gives CSARAGTGGWNTGELFF.

The chain employs TRBV28 and TRBJ1-1; TRBD1 might be the D (5 bases). This CDR3 region has 11 residues. Trimming stripped 3 bases from V and 10 bases from J, with 9 bases between. Germline-derived CDR1 and CDR2 are MDHEN and SYDVKM. The CDR3 nucleotides are TGTGCCAGCAGTTTTGGGGGATCAGCTTTCTTT. This translates into CASSFGGSAFF.

The gene calls are TRBV24-1 and TRBJ2-7; D is perhaps TRBD2 (5 bases). Germline CDR1 KGHDR, CDR2 SFDVKD. The CDR3 has 12 residues. Trimming shortened V by 12 bases and J by 1 base, and 12 bases separated the two germline ends. CDR3 DNA: TGTGCCCGTCCGGGAAAATCCTACGAGCAGTACGTC. This encodes CARPGKSYEQYV.

This clonotype has just a few counts. CDR3 coding DNA: TGTGCCAGCAGTCTTGCAATTAGCGGGGAGCTGTTTTTT. Translated: CASSLAISGELFF. The V gene is TRBV6-5, the J gene TRBJ2-2; D is undetermined. The CDR3 is made up of 13 amino acids. Trimming cost V 5 bases and J 7 bases, with 11 bases left between them. In germline, CDR1 is MNHEY, CDR2 SVGAGI.